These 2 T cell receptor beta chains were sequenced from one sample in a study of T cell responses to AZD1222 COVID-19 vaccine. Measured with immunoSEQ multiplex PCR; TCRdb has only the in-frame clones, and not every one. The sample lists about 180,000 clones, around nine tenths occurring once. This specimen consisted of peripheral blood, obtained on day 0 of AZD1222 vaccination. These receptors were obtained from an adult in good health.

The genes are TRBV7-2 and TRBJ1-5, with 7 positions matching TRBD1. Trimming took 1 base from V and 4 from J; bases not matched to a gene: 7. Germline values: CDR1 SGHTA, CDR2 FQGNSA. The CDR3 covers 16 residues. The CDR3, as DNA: TGTGCCAGCAGCTTAGGACAGGGTAGTGGAAATCAGCCCCAGCATTTT. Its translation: CASSLGQGSGNQPQHF.

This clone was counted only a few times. In DNA, the CDR3 is TGCGCCAGCAGTCCCACCGGGACAGTACCCAACTATGGCTACACCTTC. It is translated as CASSPTGTVPNYGYTF. The gene calls are TRBV4-3 and TRBJ1-2, with TRBD1 matching 7 bases. This CDR3 comprises 16 residues. Germline trimming cut 6 bases from V and 2 bases from J; bases unmatched to any gene: 12. The germline V gene encodes CDR1 LGHNA and CDR2 YSLEER.